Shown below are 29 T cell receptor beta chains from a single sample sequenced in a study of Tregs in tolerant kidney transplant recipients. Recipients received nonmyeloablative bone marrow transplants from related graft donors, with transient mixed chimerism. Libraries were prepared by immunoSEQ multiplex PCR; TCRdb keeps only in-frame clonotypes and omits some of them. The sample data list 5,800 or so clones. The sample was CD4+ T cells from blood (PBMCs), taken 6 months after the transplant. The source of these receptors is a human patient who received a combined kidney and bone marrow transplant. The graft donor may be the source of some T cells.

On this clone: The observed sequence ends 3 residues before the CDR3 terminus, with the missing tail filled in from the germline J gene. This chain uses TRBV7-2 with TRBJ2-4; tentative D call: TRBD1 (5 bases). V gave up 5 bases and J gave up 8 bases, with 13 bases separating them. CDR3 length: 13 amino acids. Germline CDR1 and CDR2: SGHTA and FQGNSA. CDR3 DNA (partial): TGTGCCAGCAGCCCTCATACCAGGGACATT. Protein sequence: CASSPHTRDI. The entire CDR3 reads CASSPHTRDIQYF. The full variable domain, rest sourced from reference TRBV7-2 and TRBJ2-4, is GAGVSQSPSNKVTEKGKDVELRCDPISGHTALYWYRQSLGQGLEFLIYFQGNSAPDKSGLPSDRFSAERTGGSVSTLTIQRTQQEDSAVYLCASSPHTRDIQYFGAGTRLSVL.

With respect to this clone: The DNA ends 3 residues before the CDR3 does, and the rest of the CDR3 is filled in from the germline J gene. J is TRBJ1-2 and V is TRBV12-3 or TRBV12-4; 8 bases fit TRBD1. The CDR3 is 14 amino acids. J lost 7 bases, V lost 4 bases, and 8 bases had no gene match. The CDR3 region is CASSSGQGTFGYTF. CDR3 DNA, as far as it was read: TGTGCCAGCAGTTCAGGACAGGGAACGTTTGGC.

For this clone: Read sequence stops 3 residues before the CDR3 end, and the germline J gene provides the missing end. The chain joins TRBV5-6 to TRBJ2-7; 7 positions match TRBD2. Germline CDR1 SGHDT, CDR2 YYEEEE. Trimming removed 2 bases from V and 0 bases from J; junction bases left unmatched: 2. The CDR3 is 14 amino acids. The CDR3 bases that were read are TGTGCCAGCAGCTTAGCGGGGAACTCCTACGAG. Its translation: CASSLAGNSYE. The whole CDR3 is CASSLAGNSYEQYF.

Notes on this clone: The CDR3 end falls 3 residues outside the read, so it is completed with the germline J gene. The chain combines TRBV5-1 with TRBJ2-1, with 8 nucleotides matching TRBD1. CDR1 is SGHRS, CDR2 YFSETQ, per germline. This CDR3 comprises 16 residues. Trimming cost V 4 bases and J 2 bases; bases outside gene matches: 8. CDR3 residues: CASSLLQGDPYNEQFF. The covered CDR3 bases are TGCGCCAGCAGCCTCTTACAGGGGGACCCCTACAATGAG.

The CDR3 reads CASSTDRQNTEAFF. CDR3 DNA (partial): TGTGCCAGTAGTACGGACAGGCAGAACACTGAA. The V gene is TRBV19, the J gene TRBJ1-1; 7 nucleotides align to TRBD1. With the read ending 3 residues before the CDR3 end, the germline J gene is used to fill in that end. The V and J ends lost 4 bases and 1 base, in that order; junction bases with no gene match: 3. CDR3 length: 14 amino acids. Germline CDR1 LNHDA, CDR2 SQIVND (reference sequence).

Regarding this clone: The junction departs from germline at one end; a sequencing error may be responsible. CDR3 sequence reads: CSASSFNEQFF. Incomplete CDR3 DNA: TGCAGTGCTAGTTCCTTCAATGAG. The V call is TRBV20-1, the J call TRBJ2-1; D ambiguous. Read data end 3 residues before the CDR3 end; the end is taken from the germline J gene. The CDR3 has 11 residues. Germline V CDR1 and CDR2: DFQATT, SNEGSKA (reference sequence).

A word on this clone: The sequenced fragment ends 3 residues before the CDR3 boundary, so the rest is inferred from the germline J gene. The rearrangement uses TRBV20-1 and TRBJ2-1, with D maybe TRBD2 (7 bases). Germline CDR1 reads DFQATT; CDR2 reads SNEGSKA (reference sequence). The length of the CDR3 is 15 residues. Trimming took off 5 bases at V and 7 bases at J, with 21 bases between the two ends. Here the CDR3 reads CSAYRSEGGLNEQFF. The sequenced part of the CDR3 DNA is TGCAGTGCTTACCGATCAGAGGGGGGGTTGAATGAG.

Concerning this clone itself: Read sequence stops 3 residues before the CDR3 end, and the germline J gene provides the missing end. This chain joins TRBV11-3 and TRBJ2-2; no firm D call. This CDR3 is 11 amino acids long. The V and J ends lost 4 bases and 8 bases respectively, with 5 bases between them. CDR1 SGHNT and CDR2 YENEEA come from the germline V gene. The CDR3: CASSSYGELFF. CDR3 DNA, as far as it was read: TGTGCCAGCAGCTCTTATGGGGAG.

The chain's CDR3 is CASGAYSSGNTIYF. Partial CDR3 DNA: TGTGCCAGTGGGGCTTATAGCTCTGGAAACACC. The gene calls are TRBV12-3 or TRBV12-4 and TRBJ1-3; TRBD1 might be the D (5 bases). The CDR3 extends 3 residues past the end of the read, so its final part is completed from the germline J gene. V lost 9 bases to trimming and J lost 0 bases, with 12 bases between them. The CDR3 sequence is 14 residues long.

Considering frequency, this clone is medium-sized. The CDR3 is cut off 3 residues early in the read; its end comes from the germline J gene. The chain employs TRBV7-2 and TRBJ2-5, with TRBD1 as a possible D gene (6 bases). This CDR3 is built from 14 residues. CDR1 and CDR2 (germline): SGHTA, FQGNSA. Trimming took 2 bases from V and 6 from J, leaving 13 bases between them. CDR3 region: CASSLKAGDQTQYF. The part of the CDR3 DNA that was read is TGTGCCAGCAGCTTAAAGGCAGGGGACCAGACC.

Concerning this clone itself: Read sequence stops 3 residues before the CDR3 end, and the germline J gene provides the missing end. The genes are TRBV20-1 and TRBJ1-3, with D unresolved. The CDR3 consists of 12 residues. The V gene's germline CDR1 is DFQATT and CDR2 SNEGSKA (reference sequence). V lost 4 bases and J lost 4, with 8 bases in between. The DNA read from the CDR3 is TGCAGTGCTAACAGAGGCGGAAACACC. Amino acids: CSANRGGNT. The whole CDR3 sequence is CSANRGGNTIYF.

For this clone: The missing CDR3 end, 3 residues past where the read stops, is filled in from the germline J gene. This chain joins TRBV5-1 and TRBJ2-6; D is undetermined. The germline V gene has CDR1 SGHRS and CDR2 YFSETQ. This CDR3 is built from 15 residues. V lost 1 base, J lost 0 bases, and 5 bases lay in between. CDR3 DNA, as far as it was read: TGCGCCAGCAGCTTGTCTAACTCTGGGGCCAACGTC. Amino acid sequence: CASSLSNSGANV. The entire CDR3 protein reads CASSLSNSGANVLTF.

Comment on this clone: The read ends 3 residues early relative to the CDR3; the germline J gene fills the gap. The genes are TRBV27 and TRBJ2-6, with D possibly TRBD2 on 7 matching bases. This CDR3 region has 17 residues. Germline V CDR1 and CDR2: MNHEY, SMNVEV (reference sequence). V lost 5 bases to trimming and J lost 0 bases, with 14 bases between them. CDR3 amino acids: CASSRGGGSSGANVLTF. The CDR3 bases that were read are TGTGCCAGCAGTCGGGGCGGGGGCAGCTCTGGGGCCAACGTC.

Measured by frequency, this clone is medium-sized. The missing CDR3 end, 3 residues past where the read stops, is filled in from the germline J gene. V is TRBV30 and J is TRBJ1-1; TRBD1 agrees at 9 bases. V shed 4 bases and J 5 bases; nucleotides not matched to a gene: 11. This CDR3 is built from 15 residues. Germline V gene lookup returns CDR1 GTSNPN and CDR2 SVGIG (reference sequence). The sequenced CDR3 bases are TGTGCCTGGAAAAAATTGGGACAGGGTGGGACTGAA. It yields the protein CAWKKLGQGGTE. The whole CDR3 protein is CAWKKLGQGGTEAFF.

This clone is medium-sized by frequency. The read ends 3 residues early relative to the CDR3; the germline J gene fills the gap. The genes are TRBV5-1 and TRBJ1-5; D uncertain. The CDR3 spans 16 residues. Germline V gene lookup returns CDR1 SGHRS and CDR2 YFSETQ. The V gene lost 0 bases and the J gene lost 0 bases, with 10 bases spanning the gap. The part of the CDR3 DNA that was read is TGCGCCAGCAGCTTGGGGGCCAGTGATAGCAATCAGCCC. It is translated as CASSLGASDSNQP. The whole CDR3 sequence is CASSLGASDSNQPQHF.

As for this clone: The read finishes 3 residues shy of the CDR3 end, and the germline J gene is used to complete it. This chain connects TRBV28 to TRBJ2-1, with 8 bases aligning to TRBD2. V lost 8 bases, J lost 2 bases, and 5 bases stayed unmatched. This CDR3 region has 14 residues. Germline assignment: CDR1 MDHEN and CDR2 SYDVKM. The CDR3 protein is CASASGGTYNEQFF. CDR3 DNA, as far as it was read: TGTGCCAGCGCCAGCGGGGGAACCTACAATGAG.

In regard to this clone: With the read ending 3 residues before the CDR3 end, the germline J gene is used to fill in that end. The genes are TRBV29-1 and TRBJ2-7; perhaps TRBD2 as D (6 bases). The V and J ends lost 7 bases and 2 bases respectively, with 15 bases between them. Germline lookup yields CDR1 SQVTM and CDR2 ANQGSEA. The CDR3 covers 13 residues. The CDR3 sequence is CSARDWYTYEQYF. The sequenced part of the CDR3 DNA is TGCAGCGCCCGGGACTGGTATACCTACGAG.

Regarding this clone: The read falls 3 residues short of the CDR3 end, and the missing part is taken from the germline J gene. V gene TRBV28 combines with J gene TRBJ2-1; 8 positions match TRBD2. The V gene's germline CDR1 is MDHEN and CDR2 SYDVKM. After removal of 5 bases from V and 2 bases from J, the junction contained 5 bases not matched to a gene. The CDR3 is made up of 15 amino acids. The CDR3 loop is CASSRGSGTYNEQFF. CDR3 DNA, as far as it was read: TGTGCCAGCAGTCGGGGTAGCGGGACCTACAATGAG.

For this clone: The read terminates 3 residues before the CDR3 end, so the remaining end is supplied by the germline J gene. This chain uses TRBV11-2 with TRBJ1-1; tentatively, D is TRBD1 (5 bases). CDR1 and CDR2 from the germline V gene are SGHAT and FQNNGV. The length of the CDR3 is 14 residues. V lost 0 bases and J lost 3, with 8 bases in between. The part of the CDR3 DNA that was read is TGTGCCAGCAGCTTAGATCAGGGTGACACTGAA. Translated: CASSLDQGDTE. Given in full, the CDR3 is CASSLDQGDTEAFF.

The CDR3 DNA, read in part, is TGCGCCAGCAGCCCCTTCACTACGAGCGGGAGGGCGTTTCATGAG. Amino acid sequence: CASSPFTTSGRAFHE. The entire CDR3 reads CASSPFTTSGRAFHEQFF. This chain joins TRBV5-1 and TRBJ2-1; 10 bases line up with TRBD2. The read gets to within 3 residues of the CDR3 end, and the germline J gene fills in the rest. Germline-derived CDR1 and CDR2 are SGHRS and YFSETQ. The V and J ends lost 4 bases and 8 bases, in that order; junction bases with no gene match: 18. The CDR3 is made up of 18 amino acids.

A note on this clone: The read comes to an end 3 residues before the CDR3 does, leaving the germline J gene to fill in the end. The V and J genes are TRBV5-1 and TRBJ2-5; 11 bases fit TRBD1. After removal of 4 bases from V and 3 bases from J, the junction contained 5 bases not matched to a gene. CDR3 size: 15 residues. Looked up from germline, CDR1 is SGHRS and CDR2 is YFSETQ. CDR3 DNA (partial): TGCGCCAGCAGCAACCGGGACAGGGGGAAAGAGACC. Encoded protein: CASSNRDRGKET. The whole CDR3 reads CASSNRDRGKETQYF.

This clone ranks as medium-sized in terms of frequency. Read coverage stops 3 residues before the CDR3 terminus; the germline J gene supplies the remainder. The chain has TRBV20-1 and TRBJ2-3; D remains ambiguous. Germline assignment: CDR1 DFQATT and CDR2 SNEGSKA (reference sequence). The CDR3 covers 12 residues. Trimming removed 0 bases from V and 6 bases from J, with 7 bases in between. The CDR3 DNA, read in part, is TGCAGTGCTAGAGAAAGTGCGGATACG. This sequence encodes CSARESADT. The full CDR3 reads CSARESADTQYF.

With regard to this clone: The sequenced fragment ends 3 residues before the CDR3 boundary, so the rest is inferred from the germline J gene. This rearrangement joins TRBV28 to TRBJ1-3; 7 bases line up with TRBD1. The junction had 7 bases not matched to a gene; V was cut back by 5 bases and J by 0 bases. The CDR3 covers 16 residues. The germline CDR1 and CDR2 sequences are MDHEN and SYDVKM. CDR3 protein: CASSRDRDSSGNTIYF. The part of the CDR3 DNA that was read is TGTGCCAGCAGTCGTGACCGGGACAGCTCTGGAAACACC.

The CDR3 is CASSLSLGLYEQYF. CDR3 DNA (partial): TGTGCCAGCAGCTTATCTCTGGGACTCTACGAG. V usage is TRBV7-2 and J usage is TRBJ2-7; a possible D gene is TRBD2 (6 bases). The read terminates 3 residues before the CDR3 end, so the remaining end is supplied by the germline J gene. The CDR3 runs 14 residues. Germline assignment: CDR1 SGHTA and CDR2 FQGNSA. V dropped 2 bases and J dropped 3 bases, with 11 bases sitting between them.

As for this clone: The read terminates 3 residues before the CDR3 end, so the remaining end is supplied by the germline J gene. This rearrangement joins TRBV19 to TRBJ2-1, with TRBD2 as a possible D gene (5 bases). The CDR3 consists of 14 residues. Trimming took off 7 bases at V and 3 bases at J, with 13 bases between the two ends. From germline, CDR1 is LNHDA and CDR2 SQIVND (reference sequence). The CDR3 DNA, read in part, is TGTGCCAGTAACCGCCGACTAAACTACAATGAG. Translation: CASNRRLNYNE. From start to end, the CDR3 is CASNRRLNYNEQFF.

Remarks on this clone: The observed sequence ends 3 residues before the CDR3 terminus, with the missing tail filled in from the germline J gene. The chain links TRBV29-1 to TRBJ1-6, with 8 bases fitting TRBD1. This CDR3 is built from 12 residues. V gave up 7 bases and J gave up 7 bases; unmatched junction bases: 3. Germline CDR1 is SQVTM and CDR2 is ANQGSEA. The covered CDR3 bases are TGCAGCGCCCGACAGGGGAATTCACCC. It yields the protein CSARQGNSP. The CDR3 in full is CSARQGNSPLHF.

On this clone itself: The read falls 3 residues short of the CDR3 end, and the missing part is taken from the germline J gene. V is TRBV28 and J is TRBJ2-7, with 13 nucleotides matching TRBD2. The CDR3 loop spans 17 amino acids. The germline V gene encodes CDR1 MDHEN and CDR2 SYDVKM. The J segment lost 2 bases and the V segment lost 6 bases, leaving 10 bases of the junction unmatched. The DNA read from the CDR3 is TGTGCCAGCAGCCTGGGACTAGCGGGGAGGATGGCCTACGAG. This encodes CASSLGLAGRMAYE. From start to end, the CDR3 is CASSLGLAGRMAYEQYF.

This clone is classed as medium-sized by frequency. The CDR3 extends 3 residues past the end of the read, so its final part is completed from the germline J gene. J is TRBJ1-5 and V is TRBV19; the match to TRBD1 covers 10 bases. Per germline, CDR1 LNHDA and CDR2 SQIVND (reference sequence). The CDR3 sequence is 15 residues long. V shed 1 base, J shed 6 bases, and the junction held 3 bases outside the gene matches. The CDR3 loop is CASSIGQGAGQPQHF. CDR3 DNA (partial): TGTGCCAGTAGTATAGGACAGGGGGCAGGTCAGCCC.

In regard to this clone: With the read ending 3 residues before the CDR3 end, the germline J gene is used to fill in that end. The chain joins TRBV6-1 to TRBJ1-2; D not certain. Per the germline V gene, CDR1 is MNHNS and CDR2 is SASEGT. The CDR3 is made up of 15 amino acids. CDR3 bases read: TGTGCCAGCAGTGAACTCTGGACTCCGAGAAGGGGC. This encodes CASSELWTPRRG. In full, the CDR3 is CASSELWTPRRGYTF.